This TCR beta chain derives from a study of early T cells in non-severe SARS-CoV-2 infection. On the study more broadly: The authors sequenced bulk RNA from unsorted whole blood, leaving chains unpaired.

The study's findings and limits: VDJdb matching favored anti-spike CD8 responses, missing private and CD4 specificities.

In this sample, this clonotype turned up a few times. What it binds is unknown. Tagging with unique molecular identifiers was applied to individual cDNA molecules. Using its own MiXCR run on the 5' RACE reads, TCRdb lists one record per CDR3 protein. The data hold roughly 93,000 distinct CDR3 sequences, with roughly 14% observed a single time. The sample was whole blood. The receptor was derived from an adult who was a healthcare worker with PCR-confirmed SARS-CoV-2 infection or an uninfected control (not recorded which).

The CDR3 reads CASSRTGARMNEQFF. The CDR3 nucleotides read TGTGCCAGCAGCCGGACAGGGGCCCGAATGAATGAGCAGTTCTTC. The rearrangement uses TRBV2 and TRBJ2-1; TRBD1 aligns across 9 bases. J lost 7 bases, V lost 6 bases, and 10 bases had no gene match. Germline loops: CDR1 SNHLY, CDR2 FYNNEI. The CDR3 is 15 amino acids.